The text below deals with one T cell receptor (beta chain). Sequencing used immunoSEQ multiplex PCR; TCRdb keeps in-frame clones, though not all of them. The sample lists about 58,000 clones, over 75% occurring once. This sample is drawn from a study of T cells in tuberculosis. Germline values: CDR1 SGHTA, CDR2 FQGNSA. The junction had 4 bases not matched to a gene; V was cut back by 2 bases and J by 0 bases. The CDR3 runs 18 residues. Whole-study findings and limits: The stringent gate may have excluded weak CD1B-GMM tetramer binders.

Sorting used thawed, overnight-rested PBMC stained with anti-CD3, a viability dye and GMM-loaded CD1B tetramer. The CD1B tetramers carried C32 glucose monomycolate purified from Rhodococcus equi. CD14-expressing monocytes were removed from PBMC before cryopreservation and sorting. What was sequenced was CD1b-GMM tetramer-negative cells sorted from PBMCs. This chain links TRBV7-2 with TRBJ2-6, with 10 nucleotides matching TRBD2. The TCR was taken from an adult woman with latent tuberculosis. In nucleotides, the CDR3 is TGTGCCAGCAGCTTACTAGCGGGGGTTCTCTCTGGGGCCAACGTCCTGACTTTC. Amino acid sequence: CASSLLAGVLSGANVLTF.